A single sample gave rise to the 11 T cell receptor beta chains below, sequenced in a study of blood T cell repertoires in COVID-19. Profiling relied on immunoSEQ multiplex PCR, and the TCRdb table lists in-frame clones only, not all of them. Of about 230,000 clones in the sample, roughly 80% were seen once. Sequences were obtained from peripheral blood. These receptor sequences come from a woman aged 80 or over with acute or convalescent COVID-19.

J is TRBJ2-3 and V is TRBV5-1, with 10 positions matching TRBD2. The V gene end was trimmed by 4 bases and the J gene end by 0 bases; junction bases not matched to a gene: 5. Germline CDR1 SGHRS, CDR2 YFSETQ. CDR3 length: 16 residues. The CDR3, as DNA: TGCGCCAGCAGCCCCCCGACTAGCGGGAGCACAGATACGCAGTATTTT. Encoded protein: CASSPPTSGSTDTQYF. Supplemented by reference TRBV5-1 and TRBJ2-3, the full variable domain reads KAGVTQTPRYLIKTRGQQVTLSCSPISGHRSVSWYQQTPGQGLQFLFEYFSETQRNKGNFPGRFSGRQFSNSRSEMNVSTLELGDSALYLCASSPPTSGSTDTQYFGPGTRLTVL.

This chain links TRBV7-8 with TRBJ2-2; 9 bases are a match to TRBD1. Germline CDR1 and CDR2: SGHVS and FQNEAQ. Trimming at V came to 3 bases and at J to 5 bases, leaving 4 bases not matched to a gene. The CDR3 sequence is 15 residues long. The CDR3 DNA is TGTGCCAGCAGCTTCCGGGACAGGGTGACCGGGGAGCTGTTTTTT. Protein: CASSFRDRVTGELFF.

The chain couples TRBV25-1 to TRBJ1-5; D is uncertain. The germline V gene has CDR1 MGHDK and CDR2 SYGVNS. With 6 bases removed from V and 0 bases from J, the gap between germline ends came to 12 bases. CDR3 length equals 15 residues. CDR3 loop: CASSSGAYSNQPQHF. The CDR3 DNA sequence: TGTGCCAGCAGCTCAGGCGCTTATAGCAATCAGCCCCAGCATTTT.

The chain joins TRBV15 to TRBJ1-3; no clear D gene. The CDR3 consists of 15 residues. Germline V gene data show CDR1 as LNHNV and CDR2 as YYDKDF (reference sequence). The V gene lost 0 bases and the J gene lost 5 bases, with 11 bases spanning the gap. The CDR3 reads CATSRDLARRNTIYF. CDR3 DNA: TGTGCCACCAGCAGAGATCTCGCCAGAAGAAACACCATATATTTT.

This clone has just one count. The chain links TRBV7-2 to TRBJ2-3, with 13 bases that match TRBD2. The V and J ends lost 7 bases and 0 bases, in that order; junction bases with no gene match: 4. CDR3 length: 16 amino acids. Per the germline V gene, CDR1 is SGHTA and CDR2 is FQGNSA. The CDR3 bases are TGTGCCAGCAAACTAGCGGGGGGGCCTAGCACAGATACGCAGTATTTT. Amino acid sequence: CASKLAGGPSTDTQYF.

This chain links TRBV7-9 with TRBJ1-4; D is perhaps TRBD1 (6 bases). Trimming shortened V by 5 bases and J by 3 bases, and 22 bases separated the two germline ends. The CDR3 has 18 amino acids. Germline V gene sequence: CDR1 SEHNR, CDR2 FQNEAQ (reference sequence). DNA of the CDR3: TGTGCCAGCAGCCCTGCGACGGGGGGCGGAAGTCCTAATGAAAAACTGTTTTTT. Translating it yields CASSPATGGGSPNEKLFF. The variable domain in full, completed from reference TRBV7-9 and TRBJ1-4, reads DTGVSQNPRHKITKRGQNVTFRCDPISEHNRLYWYRQTLGQGPEFLTYFQNEAQLEKSRLLSDRFSAERPKGSFSTLEIQRTEQGDSAMYLCASSPATGGGSPNEKLFFGSGTQLSVL.

This clone is a singleton in its sample. The J gene is TRBJ1-2, the V gene TRBV11-2; TRBD1 might be the D (5 bases). The CDR3 is made up of 13 amino acids. Germline values: CDR1 SGHAT, CDR2 FQNNGV. V shed 5 bases and J shed 4 bases, with 11 bases lying between them. CDR3 region: CASSAGLLYGYTF. CDR3 DNA: TGTGCCAGCAGCGCGGGACTGCTCTATGGCTACACCTTC.

The rearrangement links TRBV14 to TRBJ1-2; no reliable D call. CDR1 SGHDN and CDR2 FVKESK come from the germline V gene. Trimming left V 2 bases short and J 6 bases short, with 10 bases between. This CDR3 has 13 residues. CDR3 residues: CASSQRLGHGYTF. The CDR3 DNA sequence: TGTGCCAGCAGCCAAAGACTTGGCCATGGCTACACCTTC.

There are a few counts of this clone. Written as DNA, the CDR3 is TGTGCCAGTAGAGTACAGGGGTTCACTAACTATGGCTACACCTTC. It translates to CASRVQGFTNYGYTF. V and J are TRBV19 and TRBJ1-2; the match to TRBD1 covers 7 bases. Per germline, CDR1 LNHDA and CDR2 SQIVND (reference sequence). With V trimmed by 6 bases and J by 0 bases, 7 bases remained unmatched. This CDR3 is built from 15 residues.

This sequence joins TRBV27 and TRBJ2-2; 10 bases match TRBD2. The CDR3 is 17 amino acids. The germline CDR1 and CDR2 sequences are MNHEY and SMNVEV (reference sequence). Trimming took 8 bases from V and 0 from J; bases not matched to a gene: 9. The CDR3 DNA follows: TGTGCCAGCTGGGCTAGCGGGAGATTCTCGAACACCGGGGAGCTGTTTTTT. Translation: CASWASGRFSNTGELFF.

CDR3 region: CASRASGGEDGYTF. The CDR3 bases are TGTGCCAGCAGGGCTTCCGGAGGGGAGGACGGCTACACCTTC. The chain employs TRBV6-5 and TRBJ1-2; a weak D match, TRBD1 (5 bases). V shed 6 bases and J shed 8 bases, with 19 bases lying between them. CDR3 length equals 14 residues. The V gene's germline CDR1 is MNHEY and CDR2 SVGAGI.